The present T cell receptor beta chain was sequenced within a study of monozygotic twins with inflammatory bowel disease. Germline CDR1 reads MNHEY; CDR2 reads SMNVEV (reference sequence). This CDR3 region has 16 residues. The total RNA came straight from whole blood, and T cells were not sorted beforehand. From the 5' RACE reads, TCRdb lists one entry per CDR3 protein and no DNA. The sample's table shows 300,000 to 400,000 distinct CDR3 sequences. This receptor was taken from a human donor with ulcerative colitis or Crohn's disease, or a healthy co-twin of an affected twin (not recorded which). This sequence joins TRBV27 and TRBJ2-7; checking the TCRdb D call of TRBD1 is not possible without DNA. The sequenced sample consisted of blood. The CDR3 sequence is CASSLVAGTGPYEQYF.